This TCR beta chain was observed in a study of T-cell memory formation after mild COVID-19. V lost 7 bases and J lost 4, with 7 bases in between. This CDR3 is built from 12 residues. CDR1 is SEHNR, CDR2 FQNEAQ, per germline (reference sequence). This clonotype occurred a few times. Antigen: not known. General study points: Confirmation of SARS-CoV-2 specificity was lacking for second-wave clones peaking day 37.

MiXCR, applied by TCRdb to the 5' RACE reads, yields one record per CDR3 protein. Of 250,000 to 300,000 distinct CDR3 sequences in the sample, roughly 16% were seen once. The TCR originated in a man aged 18-30 years who had mild COVID-19 (a few samples of this study predate the infection). Cell type and time point are not known. The V gene is TRBV7-9, the J gene TRBJ2-2; D is unclear. Sequenced sample: PBMCs or a T cell subset sorted from them (not recorded which). CDR3 DNA: TGTGCCAGCAATGGGTTCACCGGGGAGCTGTTTTTT. Protein: CASNGFTGELFF. Drawing the rest from reference TRBV7-9 and TRBJ2-2, the complete variable domain is DTGVSQNPRHKITKRGQNVTFRCDPISEHNRLYWYRQTLGQGPEFLTYFQNEAQLEKSRLLSDRFSAERPKGSFSTLEIQRTEQGDSAMYLCASNGFTGELFFGEGSRLTVL.